This T cell receptor beta chain was captured by sequencing in a study of blood T cell repertoires in COVID-19. Study in general: The origin of the acute and convalescent COVID-19 samples was the United States, Italy and Spain.

In the original analysis: Nucleated cell number was recorded as an estimate derived from reference gene primer amplification. The method was immunoSEQ multiplex PCR; TCRdb's version includes in-frame clones alone and lacks a portion of them. V, J and clone size are those of that table, while D and trimming were read from the DNA. The data hold around 310,000 clones, with around 87% observed a single time. Germline V gives CDR1 SGHAT, CDR2 FQDESV (reference sequence). The V end was cut by 5 bases, the J end by 1 base, with 14 bases between. The CDR3 sequence is 15 residues long. The V call is TRBV11-1, the J call TRBJ1-1; no clear D gene. The sequenced sample consisted of peripheral blood. The sequence came from a woman between 40 and 55 years old with COVID-19, enrolled during active disease. CDR3 coding DNA: TGTGCCAGCAGCCCGGGGTCCACGGGGAACACTGAAGCTTTCTTT. This sequence encodes CASSPGSTGNTEAFF.